This TCR beta chain was captured by sequencing in a study of identical twins. Findings and limits, study-wide: Donors were not followed over many years; analysis was cross-sectional. With abundant cord blood beta clonotypes, insertions were fewer; memory repertoires showed no such pattern.

TCRdb reprocessed the 5' RACE reads with MiXCR, giving one entry per CDR3 protein. This sample yields under 350,000 distinct CDR3 sequences, of which just under 9.5% are seen a single time; roughly 6.4% belongs to the top ten. As to this clonotype: Its antigen is currently unknown.

CDR1 and CDR2 from the germline V gene are LGHNA and YNFKEQ. The CDR3 length is 14 residues. V shed 8 bases and J shed 2 bases, with 16 bases lying between them. These records were also assigned to another study, of yellow fever vaccine responses in identical twins. That study adds: Among the twins, the vaccine T cell response reportedly seemed partly convergent and partly personalized.

This chain links TRBV4-2 with TRBJ2-7, with D possibly TRBD1 on 6 matching bases. Sequencing input: CD8+ T cells sorted from blood. This TCR came from a woman between 18 and 29 years old in good health. CDR3 loop: CASGSNRAPYEQYF. DNA of the CDR3: TGTGCCAGCGGATCTAACAGGGCCCCCTACGAGCAGTACTTC.